This TCR beta chain was profiled in a study of T cell responses to AZD1222 COVID-19 vaccine. Study-level findings and limits: At study baseline, merely roughly 6 AZD1222 recipients were seropositive. Clonal diversity was possibly underestimated, and white British individuals and females predominated among donors. As reported, nearly half of all spike-specific TCRs target variant regions that are unmutated.

Libraries were prepared by immunoSEQ multiplex PCR; TCRdb keeps only in-frame clonotypes and omits some of them. The data contain some 86,000 clones, approximately 91% of them singletons. On this clone itself: Its antigen is unidentified.

The CDR3 is 17 residues long. V shed 10 bases, J shed 5 bases, and the junction held 19 bases outside the gene matches. Germline loops: CDR1 MNHEY, CDR2 SMNVEV (reference sequence). The J gene is TRBJ2-1, the V gene TRBV27; 8 bases are a match to TRBD2. The receptor comes from an adult who received the AZD1222 COVID-19 vaccine. This specimen consisted of peripheral blood, obtained 28 days after the second AZD1222 dose. The CDR3 reads CATQRGMTGTRNNEQFF. The CDR3 bases are TGTGCCACCCAAAGGGGCATGACCGGGACTAGAAACAATGAGCAGTTCTTC.